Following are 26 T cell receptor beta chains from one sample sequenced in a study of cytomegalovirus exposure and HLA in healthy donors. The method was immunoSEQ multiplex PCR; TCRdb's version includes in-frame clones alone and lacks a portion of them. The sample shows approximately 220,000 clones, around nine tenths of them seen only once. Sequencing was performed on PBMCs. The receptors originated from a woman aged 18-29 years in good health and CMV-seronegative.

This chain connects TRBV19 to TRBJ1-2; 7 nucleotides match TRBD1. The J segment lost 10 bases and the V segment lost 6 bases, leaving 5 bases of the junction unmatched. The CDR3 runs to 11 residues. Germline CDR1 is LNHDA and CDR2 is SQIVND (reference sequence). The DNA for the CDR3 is TGTGCCAGTAGGCTTACAGGGGACTACACCTTC. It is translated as CASRLTGDYTF.

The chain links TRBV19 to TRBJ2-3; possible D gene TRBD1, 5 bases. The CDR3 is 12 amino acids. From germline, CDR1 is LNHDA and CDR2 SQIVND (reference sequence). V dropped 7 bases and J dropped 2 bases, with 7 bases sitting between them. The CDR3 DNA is TGTGCCAGTACAGGGCTCACAGATACGCAGTATTTT. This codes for CASTGLTDTQYF.

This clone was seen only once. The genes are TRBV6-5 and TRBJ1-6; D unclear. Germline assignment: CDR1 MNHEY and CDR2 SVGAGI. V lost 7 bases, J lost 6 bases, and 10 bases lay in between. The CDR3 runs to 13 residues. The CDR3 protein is CASTAYFNSPLHF. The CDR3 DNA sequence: TGTGCCAGCACCGCGTATTTTAATTCACCCCTCCACTTT.

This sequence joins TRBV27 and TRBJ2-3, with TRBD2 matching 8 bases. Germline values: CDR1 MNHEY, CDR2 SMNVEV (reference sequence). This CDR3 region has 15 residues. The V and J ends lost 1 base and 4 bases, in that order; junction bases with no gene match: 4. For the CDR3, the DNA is TGTGCCAGCAGTTTATGGGGGACTAGGTCAGATACGCAGTATTTT. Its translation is CASSLWGTRSDTQYF.

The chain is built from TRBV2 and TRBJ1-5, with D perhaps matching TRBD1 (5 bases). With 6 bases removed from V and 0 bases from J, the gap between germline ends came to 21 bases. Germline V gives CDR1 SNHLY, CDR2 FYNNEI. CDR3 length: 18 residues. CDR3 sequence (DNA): TGTGCCAGCAGACGCGACAGACCCTCGATACTTAGCAATCAGCCCCAGCATTTT. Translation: CASRRDRPSILSNQPQHF.

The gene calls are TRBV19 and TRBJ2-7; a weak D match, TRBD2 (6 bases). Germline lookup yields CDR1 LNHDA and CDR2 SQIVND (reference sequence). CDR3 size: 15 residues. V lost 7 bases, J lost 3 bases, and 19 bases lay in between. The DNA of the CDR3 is TGTGCCAGTACACCTTCATGGGGACTGAACTACGAGCAGTACTTC. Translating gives CASTPSWGLNYEQYF.

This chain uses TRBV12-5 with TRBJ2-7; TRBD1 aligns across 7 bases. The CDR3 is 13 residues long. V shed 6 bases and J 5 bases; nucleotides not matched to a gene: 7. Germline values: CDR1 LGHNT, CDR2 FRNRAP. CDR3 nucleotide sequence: TGTGCTAGTGGCCCCGACAGGGTGAACGAGCAGTACTTC. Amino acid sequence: CASGPDRVNEQYF.

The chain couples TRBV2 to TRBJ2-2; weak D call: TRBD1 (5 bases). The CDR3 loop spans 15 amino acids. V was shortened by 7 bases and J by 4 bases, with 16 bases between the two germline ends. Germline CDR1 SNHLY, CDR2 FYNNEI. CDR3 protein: CASIPMPGFTGELFF. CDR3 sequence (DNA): TGTGCCAGCATTCCGATGCCAGGGTTCACCGGGGAGCTGTTTTTT.

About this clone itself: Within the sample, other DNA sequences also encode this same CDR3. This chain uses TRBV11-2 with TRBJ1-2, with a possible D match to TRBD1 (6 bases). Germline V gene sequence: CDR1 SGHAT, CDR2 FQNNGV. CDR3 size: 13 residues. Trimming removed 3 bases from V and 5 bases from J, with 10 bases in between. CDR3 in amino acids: CASSLGQGYGYTF. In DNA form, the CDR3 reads TGTGCCAGCAGCTTGGGGCAGGGGTATGGCTACACCTTC.

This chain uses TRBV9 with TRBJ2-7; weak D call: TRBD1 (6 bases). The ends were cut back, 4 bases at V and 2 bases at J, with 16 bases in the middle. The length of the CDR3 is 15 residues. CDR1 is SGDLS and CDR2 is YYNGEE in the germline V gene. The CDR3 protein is CASSPTPQGAYEQYF. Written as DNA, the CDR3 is TGTGCCAGCAGCCCCACCCCACAGGGAGCCTACGAGCAGTACTTC.

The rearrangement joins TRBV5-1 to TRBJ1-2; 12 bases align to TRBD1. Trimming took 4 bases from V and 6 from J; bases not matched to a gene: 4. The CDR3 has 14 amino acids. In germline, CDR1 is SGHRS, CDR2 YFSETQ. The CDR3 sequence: CASSPGTGGDGYTF. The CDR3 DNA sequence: TGCGCCAGCAGCCCCGGGACAGGGGGCGATGGCTACACCTTC.

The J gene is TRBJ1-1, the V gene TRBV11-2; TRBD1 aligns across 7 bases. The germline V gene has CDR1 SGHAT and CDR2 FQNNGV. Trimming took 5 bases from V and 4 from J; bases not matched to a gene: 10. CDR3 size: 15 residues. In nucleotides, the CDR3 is TGTGCCAGCAGCACCCAAAACAGGGGCGGCACTGAAGCTTTCTTT. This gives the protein CASSTQNRGGTEAFF.

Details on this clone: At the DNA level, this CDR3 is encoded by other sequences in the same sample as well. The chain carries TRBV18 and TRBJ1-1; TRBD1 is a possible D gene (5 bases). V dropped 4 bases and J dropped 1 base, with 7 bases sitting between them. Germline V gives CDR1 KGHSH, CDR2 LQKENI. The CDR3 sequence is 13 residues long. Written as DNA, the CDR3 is TGTGCCAGCTCACTTGGACAGAACACTGAAGCTTTCTTT. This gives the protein CASSLGQNTEAFF.

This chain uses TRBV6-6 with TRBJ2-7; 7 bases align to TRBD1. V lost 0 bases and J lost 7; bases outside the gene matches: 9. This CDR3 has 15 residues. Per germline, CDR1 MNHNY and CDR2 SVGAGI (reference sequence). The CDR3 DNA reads TGTGCCAGCAGTTACTCTGGCCAGGGGGTTGAAGAGCAGTACTTC. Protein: CASSYSGQGVEEQYF.

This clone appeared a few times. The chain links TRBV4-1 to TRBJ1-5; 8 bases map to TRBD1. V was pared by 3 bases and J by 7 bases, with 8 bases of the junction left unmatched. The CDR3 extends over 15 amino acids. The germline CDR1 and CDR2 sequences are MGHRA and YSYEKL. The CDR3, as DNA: TGCGCCAGCAGCCAGCCTGGACAGGGCGGACAGCCCCAGCATTTT. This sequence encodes CASSQPGQGGQPQHF.

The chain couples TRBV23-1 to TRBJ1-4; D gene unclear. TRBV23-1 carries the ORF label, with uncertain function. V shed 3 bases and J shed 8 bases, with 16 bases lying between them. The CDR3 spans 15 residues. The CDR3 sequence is CASSHLRQAREKLFF. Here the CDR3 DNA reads TGCGCCAGCAGTCATTTACGACAAGCCCGGGAAAAACTGTTTTTT.

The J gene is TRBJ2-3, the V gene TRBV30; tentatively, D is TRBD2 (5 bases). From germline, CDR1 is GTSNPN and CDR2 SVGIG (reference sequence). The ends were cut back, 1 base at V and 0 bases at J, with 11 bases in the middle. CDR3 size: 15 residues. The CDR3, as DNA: TGTGCCTGGAGTGGAGCGGATTCTAGCACAGATACGCAGTATTTT. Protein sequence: CAWSGADSSTDTQYF.

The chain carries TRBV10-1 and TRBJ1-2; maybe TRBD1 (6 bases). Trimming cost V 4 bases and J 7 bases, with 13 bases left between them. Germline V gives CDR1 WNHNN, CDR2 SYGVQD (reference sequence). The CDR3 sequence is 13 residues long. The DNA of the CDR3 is TGCGCCAGCAGTGGAGGGCCAGGGGCTGGCTACACCTTC. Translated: CASSGGPGAGYTF.

The CDR3 here is CSVEWRFPNYGYTF. DNA for the CDR3: TGCAGCGTTGAGTGGAGATTTCCTAACTATGGCTACACCTTC. This chain connects TRBV29-1 to TRBJ1-2; D uncertain. V was cut by 3 bases and J by 0 bases, with 11 bases left in between. Germline loops: CDR1 SQVTM, CDR2 ANQGSEA. The CDR3 is 14 residues long.

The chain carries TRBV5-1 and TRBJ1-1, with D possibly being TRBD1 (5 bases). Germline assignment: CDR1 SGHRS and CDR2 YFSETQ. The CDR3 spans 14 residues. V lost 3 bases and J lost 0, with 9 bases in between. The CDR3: CASSSRALNTEAFF. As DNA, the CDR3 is TGCGCCAGCAGCTCCAGGGCGTTGAACACTGAAGCTTTCTTT.

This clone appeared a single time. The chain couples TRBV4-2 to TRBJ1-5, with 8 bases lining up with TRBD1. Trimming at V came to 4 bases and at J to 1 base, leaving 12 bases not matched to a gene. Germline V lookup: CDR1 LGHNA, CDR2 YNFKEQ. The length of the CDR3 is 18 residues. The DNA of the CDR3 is TGTGCCAGCAGCCCCCCTAGGACAGGGCTGAAGAGCAATCAGCCCCAGCATTTT. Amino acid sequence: CASSPPRTGLKSNQPQHF.

The CDR3 loop reads CASSLVTGNEETQYF. CDR3 nucleotide sequence: TGCGCCAGCAGCTTGGTTACAGGAAATGAGGAGACCCAGTACTTC. The chain carries TRBV5-1 and TRBJ2-5, with a tentative D call TRBD1 (5 bases). The CDR3 has 15 amino acids. V was shortened by 0 bases and J by 5 bases, with 14 bases between the two germline ends. Germline lookup yields CDR1 SGHRS and CDR2 YFSETQ.

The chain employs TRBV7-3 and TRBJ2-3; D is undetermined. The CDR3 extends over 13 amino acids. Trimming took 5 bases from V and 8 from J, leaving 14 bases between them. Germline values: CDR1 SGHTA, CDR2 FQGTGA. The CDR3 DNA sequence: TGTGCCAGCAGCCCCGCCCCCTCGGTTACGCAGTATTTT. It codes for CASSPAPSVTQYF.

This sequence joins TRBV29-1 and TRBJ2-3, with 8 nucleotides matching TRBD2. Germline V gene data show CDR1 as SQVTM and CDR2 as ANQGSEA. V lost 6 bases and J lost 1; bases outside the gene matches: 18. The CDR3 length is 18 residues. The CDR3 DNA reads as TGCAGCGTCCCAACCCCAGCGGGAGTACGAAGGGGCACAGATACGCAGTATTTT. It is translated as CSVPTPAGVRRGTDTQYF.

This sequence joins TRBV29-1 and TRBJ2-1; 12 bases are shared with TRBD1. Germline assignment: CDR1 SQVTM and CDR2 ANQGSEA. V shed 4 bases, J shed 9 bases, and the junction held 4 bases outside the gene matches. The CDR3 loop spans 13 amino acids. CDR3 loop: CSVGDRGHVEQFF. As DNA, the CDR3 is TGCAGCGTTGGGGACAGGGGGCATGTTGAGCAGTTCTTC.

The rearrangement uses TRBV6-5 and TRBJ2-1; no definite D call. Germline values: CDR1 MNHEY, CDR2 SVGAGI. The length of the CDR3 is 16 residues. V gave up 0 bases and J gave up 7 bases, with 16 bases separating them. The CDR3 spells CASSYSPQPLWNEQFF. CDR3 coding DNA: TGTGCCAGCAGTTACTCGCCACAGCCCCTTTGGAATGAGCAGTTCTTC.